The rows below give T cell receptor beta chains drawn from one sample of a study of molecular identifiers for immune sequencing clone quantification. One entry per CDR3 protein results from TCRdb running MiXCR on the PCR reads. The table includes over 550,000 distinct CDR3 sequences, approximately 24% detected once. Input material: naive CD8+ T cells from blood, with Jurkat cell RNA spiked in. The source is a human donor in good health. Some libraries in this study had Jurkat cell RNA spiked in. Each CDR3 is given with its conserved first and last residue. The order of the fields is V gene, D gene, J gene, clone size, CDR3 DNA, CDR3 protein. The D gene is left open where the match is weak. The listing skips clone size in some rows; elsewhere it reads once, few, many or a size class.

>TRBV12-5|-|TRBJ2-5|few
TGTGCTAGTGGTCCTCTGGGGGGACGCCAAGAGACCCAGTACTTC
CASGPLGGRQETQYF
>TRBV7-9|-|TRBJ1-2|many
TGTGCCAGCAGCACCACACCCCCAAGAGGAGACTATGGCTACACCTTC
CASSTTPPRGDYGYTF
>TRBV7-9|-|TRBJ2-7|-
TGTGCCAGCAGCTCAACCTGGGCAGTAGCGCCCTACGAGCAGTACTTC
CASSSTWAVAPYEQYF
>TRBV6-2/TRBV6-3|-|TRBJ2-2|many
TGTGCCACCAAAACCTGGGACACAACTACCGGGGAGCTGTTTTTT
CATKTWDTTTGELFF
>TRBV6-2/TRBV6-3|-|TRBJ2-7|few
TGTGCCACTTCTTCGGTCTACGAGCAGTACTTC
CATSSVYEQYF
>TRBV6-2/TRBV6-3|-|TRBJ1-1|many
TGTGCCAGCAGCCTCACCTCACAGAACACTGAAGCTTTCTTT
CASSLTSQNTEAFF
>TRBV4-3|-|TRBJ1-3|few
TGCGCCAGCAGCCACGACCGGTATTTCTCTGGAAACACCATATATTTT
CASSHDRYFSGNTIYF
>TRBV25-1|TRBD1|TRBJ2-2|-
TGTGCCAGCAGTGAAGGACAGGGGGATACCGGGGAGCTGTTTTTT
CASSEGQGDTGELFF
>TRBV7-9|-|TRBJ1-1|-
TGTGCCAGCAGCCCGGCTGGGGGGATCGGTTTTTTGGACACTGAAGCTTTCTTT
CASSPAGGIGFLDTEAFF
>TRBV7-9|-|TRBJ2-3|many
TGTGCCAGCAGACCCAGTTTTACAGATACGCAGTATTTT
CASRPSFTDTQYF
>TRBV20-1|-|TRBJ1-1|-
TGCATAGCGGGGCAGGCTAACACTGAAGCTTTCTTT
CIAGQANTEAFF
>TRBV5-1|-|TRBJ2-3|-
TGCGCCAGCAGCGGGGATATTACAGATACGCGGTATTTT
CASSGDITDTRYF
>TRBV6-1|-|TRBJ2-1|many
TGTGCCAGCAGCTCTAGCGGTAGAGGGGGTGAGCAGTTCTTC
CASSSSGRGGEQFF
>TRBV30|TRBD1|TRBJ2-1|many
TGTGCCTGGAGTCGGACAGGTCGGGATGAGCAGTTCTTC
CAWSRTGRDEQFF
>TRBV6-2/TRBV6-3|-|TRBJ1-5|many
TGTGCCAGCAGTTCAGGGGTTGGCAATCAGCCCCAGCATTTT
CASSSGVGNQPQHF
>TRBV5-8|-|TRBJ2-7|many
TGTGCCAGCAGCTTCGGGGGTTCCGACGAGCAGTACTTC
CASSFGGSDEQYF
>TRBV2|-|TRBJ2-6|few
TGTGCCAGCCAGGGCGGGATGTCTGGGGCCAACGTCCTGACTTTC
CASQGGMSGANVLTF
>TRBV10-3|-|TRBJ1-1|many
TGTGCCAGTACCAGGGGAAACACTGAAGCTTTCTTT
CASTRGNTEAFF
>TRBV5-1|TRBD2|TRBJ2-1|many
TGCGCCAGCAGCATGACTAGCGGGGGGATGGATGAGCAGTTCTTC
CASSMTSGGMDEQFF
>TRBV27|TRBD2|TRBJ2-3|few
TGTGCCAGCAGTCCACTAGCGGGGGCTCGAGATACGCAGTATTTT
CASSPLAGARDTQYF
>TRBV5-6|TRBD1|TRBJ2-7|many
TGTGCCAGCAGCCCCGGGACAGGAATCGAGCAGTACTTC
CASSPGTGIEQYF
>TRBV4-1|-|TRBJ1-5|many
TGCGCCAGCAGTCACAGGGATGGCAATCAGCCCCAGCATTTT
CASSHRDGNQPQHF
>TRBV19|-|TRBJ2-7|-
TGTGCCAGTAGTACCCACACAAGGTCCTACGAGCAGTACTTC
CASSTHTRSYEQYF
>TRBV19|-|TRBJ1-5|many
TGTGCCAGTAGTATCTGGTCAGGGGATAAGGGCAATCAGCCCCAGCATTTT
CASSIWSGDKGNQPQHF
>TRBV7-9|TRBD2|TRBJ2-3|many
TGTGCCAGCAGCCCGCCCAGCGGGAGGGCCACAGATACGCAGTATTTT
CASSPPSGRATDTQYF
>TRBV2|-|TRBJ2-7|many
TGTGCCAGCAGCAGGACGTACGGTCCCTACGAGCAGTACTTC
CASSRTYGPYEQYF
>TRBV5-6|-|TRBJ2-2|-
TGTGCCAGCAGTCCAACTATGAGGGGGACGTCGAACACCGGGGAGCTGTTTTTT
CASSPTMRGTSNTGELFF
>TRBV6-2/TRBV6-3|TRBD2|TRBJ2-3|many
TGTGCCAGCAGTGAAGCCCCTCCTAGCGGAAAAGGGGCAGATACGCAGTATTTT
CASSEAPPSGKGADTQYF
>TRBV5-1|-|TRBJ1-3|-
TGCGCCAGCAGCCCAAATCGGCGGGGGATCGGAGGAGACACCATATATTTT
CASSPNRRGIGGDTIYF
>TRBV18|-|TRBJ1-1|-
TGTGCCAGCTCACCCTTTTCCAGGGTAGAGGGCACTGAAGCTTTCTTT
CASSPFSRVEGTEAFF
>TRBV19|-|TRBJ1-5|few
TGTGCCAGTAGTATAAGGCAGAATAGCAATCAGCCCCAGCATTTT
CASSIRQNSNQPQHF
>TRBV18|TRBD1|TRBJ1-2|few
TGTGCCAGCTCACCTCCAGGGGGTCTCAACTATGGCTACACCTTC
CASSPPGGLNYGYTF
>TRBV5-3|-|TRBJ2-1|-
TGTGCCAGCAGCTTGGCCATCGGCGGTGAGCAGTTCTTC
CASSLAIGGEQFF
>TRBV6-2/TRBV6-3|-|TRBJ1-1|few
TGTGCCAGCAGGAGCCTACCCGGGGTATTAAACACTGAAGCTTTCTTT
CASRSLPGVLNTEAFF
>TRBV4-1|-|TRBJ2-7|few
TGCGCCAGCAGCCAAGATCCAGCGACAGGTGGGGCCTACGAGCAGTACTTC
CASSQDPATGGAYEQYF
>TRBV4-1|-|TRBJ2-7|many
TGCGCCAGCAGCCCAGCCCCAAACTACGAGCAGTACTTC
CASSPAPNYEQYF
>TRBV27|TRBD2|TRBJ2-7|-
TGTGCCAGCAGCCCGGGTACAGCGGGGGCCTACAAGCAGTACTTC
CASSPGTAGAYKQYF
>TRBV28|-|TRBJ1-1|many
TGTGCCAGCAGTCTCCGGGGGGGGCAAGTTGAAGCTTTCTTT
CASSLRGGQVEAFF
>TRBV6-5|TRBD2|TRBJ2-7|few
TGTGCCAGCAGTTACTCGAGGGGACTAGCAAGCTACGAGCAGTACTTC
CASSYSRGLASYEQYF
>TRBV7-9|-|TRBJ1-4|many
TGTGCCAGCAGTCAAGGCAGGGGCCGTGAAAAACTGTTTTTT
CASSQGRGREKLFF
>TRBV6-5|TRBD1|TRBJ1-5|many
TGTGCCAGCAGACAGGGGGCTAGTCAGCCCCAGCATTTT
CASRQGASQPQHF
>TRBV4-1|-|TRBJ2-4|many
TGCGCCAGCAGCCAAGAAGATAATAAAAACATTCAGTACTTC
CASSQEDNKNIQYF
>TRBV29-1|TRBD2|TRBJ2-7|many
TGCAGCGTTGAAGGACTAGCGGGAGGGCCAGAGCAGTACTTC
CSVEGLAGGPEQYF
>TRBV11-2|-|TRBJ1-1|-
TGTGCCAGCAGCTCCCTGGGGGTTTGGGAAGCTTTCTTT
CASSSLGVWEAFF
>TRBV6-2/TRBV6-3|-|TRBJ2-3|-
TGTGCCGGCAGTGACAGTGGCCCCTCCACGTTT
CAGSDSGPSTF
>TRBV4-1|TRBD1|TRBJ2-7|many
TGCGCCAGCAGCCAAGTCCGGGACAGGGGGCGCATCTTC
CASSQVRDRGRIF
>TRBV7-9|TRBD1|TRBJ2-1|few
TGTGCCAGCAGCCCCGTTGTGGGACAGTCCTACAATGAGCAGTTCTTC
CASSPVVGQSYNEQFF
>TRBV10-3|-|TRBJ2-3|many
TGTGCCATCAGTGAGTCTAACTTTCAGGCGGGGTATTTT
CAISESNFQAGYF
>TRBV6-4|-|TRBJ1-5|few
TGTGCCCTACCCACTCGGGAAAATGAGACAGGCCCTAAAAAGCATTTT
CALPTRENETGPKKHF
>TRBV28|TRBD2|TRBJ2-7|-
TGTGCCAGCAGTGGTTTAAAGGGACTAGGGCTGGATAAGCAGTACTTC
CASSGLKGLGLDKQYF
>TRBV7-2|-|TRBJ2-1|-
TGTGCCAGCAGGAGAAGGGGAGCCGATGAGCAGTTCTTC
CASRRRGADEQFF
>TRBV6-2/TRBV6-3|-|TRBJ2-2|many
TGTGCCAGCAGTGGGACTCTGTCCGGGGAGCTGTTTTTT
CASSGTLSGELFF
>TRBV19|TRBD1|TRBJ1-5|-
TGTGCCAGTACCCCAGGACAGGACCCCAATCAGCTCCAGCATTTT
CASTPGQDPNQLQHF